Following are 2 T cell receptor beta chains from one sample sequenced in a study of blood T cell repertoires in COVID-19 (dated by TCRdb to 2019 to 2021). Receptors were amplified or captured by the immunoSEQ multiplex PCR assay. In its TCRdb copy, this immuneACCESS table keeps in-frame sequences only and misses some clones. Where compared with another copy, unresolved V genes explain less than half of these, and the others have no known cause. The sample data list about 42,000 clones, and roughly 73% of these were observed just once. Around 30% of the sample is in the top ten clones. The specimen was peripheral blood. These TCRs come from a woman in her seventies with acute or convalescent COVID-19.

This chain joins TRBV28 and TRBJ1-1, with TRBD1 matching over 8 bases. V lost 4 bases and J lost 11; bases outside the gene matches: 6. This CDR3 is built from 12 residues. CDR1 MDHEN and CDR2 SYDVKM come from the germline V gene. CDR3 bases: TGTGCCAGCAGTTCGGGACAGGTGTTGGCTTTCTTT. The encoded protein is CASSSGQVLAFF.

This chain uses TRBV28 with TRBJ2-5, with 8 bases aligning to TRBD2. Germline lookup yields CDR1 MDHEN and CDR2 SYDVKM. J gave up 5 bases and V 11 bases, and 10 bases lay outside the gene matches. This CDR3 region has 13 residues. CDR3 in amino acids: CAGSPGGSETQYF. CDR3 bases: TGTGCCGGCTCCCCGGGAGGGAGTGAGACCCAGTACTTC. The full variable domain, completed using reference TRBV28 and TRBJ2-5, is DVKVTQSSRYLVKRTGEKVFLECVQDMDHENMFWYRQDPGLGLRLIYFSYDVKMKEKGDIPEGYSVSREKKERFSLILESASTNQTSMYLCAGSPGGSETQYFGPGTRLLVL.